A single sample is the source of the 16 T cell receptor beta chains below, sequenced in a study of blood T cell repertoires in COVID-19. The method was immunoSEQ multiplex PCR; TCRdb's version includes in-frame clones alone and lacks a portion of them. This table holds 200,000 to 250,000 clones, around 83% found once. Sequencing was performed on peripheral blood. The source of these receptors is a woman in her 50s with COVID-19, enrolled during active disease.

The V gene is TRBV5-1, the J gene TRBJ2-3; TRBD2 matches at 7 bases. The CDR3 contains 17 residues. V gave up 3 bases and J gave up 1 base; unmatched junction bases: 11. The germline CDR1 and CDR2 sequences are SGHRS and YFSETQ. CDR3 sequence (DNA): TGCGCCAGCAGCTCGAGCGGGGCGGCAAGGGGCACAGATACGCAGTATTTT. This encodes CASSSSGAARGTDTQYF.

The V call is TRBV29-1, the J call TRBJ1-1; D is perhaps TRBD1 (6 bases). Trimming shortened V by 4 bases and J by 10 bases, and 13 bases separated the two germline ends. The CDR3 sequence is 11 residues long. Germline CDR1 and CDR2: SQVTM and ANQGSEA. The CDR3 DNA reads TGCAGCGTTGTTACAGGGAGTGTAGCTTTCTTT. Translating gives CSVVTGSVAFF.

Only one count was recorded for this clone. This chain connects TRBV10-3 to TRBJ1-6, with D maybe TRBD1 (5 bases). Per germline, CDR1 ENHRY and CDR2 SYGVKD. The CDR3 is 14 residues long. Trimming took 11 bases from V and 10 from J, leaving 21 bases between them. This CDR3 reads CACGPTYTGSPLHF. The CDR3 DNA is TGTGCCTGCGGCCCGACGTACACAGGCTCACCCCTCCACTTT.

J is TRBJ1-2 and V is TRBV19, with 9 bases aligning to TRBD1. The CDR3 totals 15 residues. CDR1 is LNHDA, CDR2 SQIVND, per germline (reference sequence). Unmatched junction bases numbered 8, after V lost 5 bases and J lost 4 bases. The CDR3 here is CASSGTGGGPYGYTF. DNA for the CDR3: TGTGCCAGTAGTGGAACAGGGGGCGGACCCTATGGCTACACCTTC.

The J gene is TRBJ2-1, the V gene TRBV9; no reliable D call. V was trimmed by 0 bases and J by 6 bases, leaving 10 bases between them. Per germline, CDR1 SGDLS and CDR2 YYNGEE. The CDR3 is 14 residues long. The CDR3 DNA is TGTGCCAGCAGCGTAGCTTATGGCAGCAATGAGCAGTTCTTC. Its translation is CASSVAYGSNEQFF.

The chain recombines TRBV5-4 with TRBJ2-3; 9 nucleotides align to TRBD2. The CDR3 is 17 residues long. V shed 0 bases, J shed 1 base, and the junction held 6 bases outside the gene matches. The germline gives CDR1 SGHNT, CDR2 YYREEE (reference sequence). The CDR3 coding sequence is TGTGCCAGCAGCTTGGGCTCCCGCGGGGGGGGCACAGATACGCAGTATTTT. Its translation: CASSLGSRGGGTDTQYF. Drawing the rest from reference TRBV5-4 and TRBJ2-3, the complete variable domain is ETGVTQSPTHLIKTRGQQVTLRCSSQSGHNTVSWYQQALGQGPQFIFQYYREEENGRGNFPPRFSGLQFPNYSSELNVNALELDDSALYLCASSLGSRGGGTDTQYFGPGTRLTVL.

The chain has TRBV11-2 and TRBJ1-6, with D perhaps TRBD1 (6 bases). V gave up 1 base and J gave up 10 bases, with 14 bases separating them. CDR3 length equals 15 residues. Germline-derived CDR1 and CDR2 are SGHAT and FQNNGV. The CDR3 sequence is CASSLGRRGWSPLHF. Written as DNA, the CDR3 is TGTGCCAGCAGCTTAGGTCGCAGGGGTTGGTCACCCCTCCACTTT. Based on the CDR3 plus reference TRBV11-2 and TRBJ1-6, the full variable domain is EAGVAQSPRYKIIEKRQSVAFWCNPISGHATLYWYQQILGQGPKLLIQFQNNGVVDDSQLPKDRFSAERLKGVDSTLKIQPAKLEDSAVYLCASSLGRRGWSPLHFGNGTRLTVT.

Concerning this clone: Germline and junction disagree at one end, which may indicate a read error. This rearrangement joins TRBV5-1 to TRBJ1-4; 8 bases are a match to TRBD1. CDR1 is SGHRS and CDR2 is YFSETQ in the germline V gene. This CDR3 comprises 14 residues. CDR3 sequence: CASSPGQDNQKLFF. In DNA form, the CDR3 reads TGCGCCAGCAGCCCGGGACAGGATAATCAAAAACTGTTTTTT.

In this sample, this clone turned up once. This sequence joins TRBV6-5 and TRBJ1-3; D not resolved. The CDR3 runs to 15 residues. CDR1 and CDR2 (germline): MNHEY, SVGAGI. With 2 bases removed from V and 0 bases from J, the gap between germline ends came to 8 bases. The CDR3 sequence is CASSYGQSSGNTIYF. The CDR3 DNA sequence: TGTGCCAGCAGTTACGGGCAGAGCTCTGGAAACACCATATATTTT.

CDR3: CASSQDLRTGWGYTF. CDR3 DNA: TGCGCCAGCAGCCAAGATCTCAGGACAGGCTGGGGCTACACCTTC. The V call is TRBV4-1, the J call TRBJ1-2; 7 positions match TRBD1. J gave up 8 bases and V 0 bases, and 9 bases lay outside the gene matches. Germline-derived CDR1 and CDR2 are MGHRA and YSYEKL. The CDR3 totals 15 residues.

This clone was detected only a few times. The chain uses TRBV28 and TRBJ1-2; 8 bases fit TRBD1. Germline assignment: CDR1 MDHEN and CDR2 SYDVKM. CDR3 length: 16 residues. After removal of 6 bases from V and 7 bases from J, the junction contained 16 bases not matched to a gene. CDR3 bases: TGTGCCAGCAGGTTCTTAGGACAGGGAGGGGTACGTGGCTACACCTTC. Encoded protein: CASRFLGQGGVRGYTF.

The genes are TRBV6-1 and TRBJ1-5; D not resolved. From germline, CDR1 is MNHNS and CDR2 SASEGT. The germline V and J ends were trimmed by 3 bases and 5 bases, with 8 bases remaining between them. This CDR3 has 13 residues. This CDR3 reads CASSDRQDQPQHF. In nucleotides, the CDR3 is TGTGCCAGCAGTGATAGGCAGGATCAGCCCCAGCATTTT.

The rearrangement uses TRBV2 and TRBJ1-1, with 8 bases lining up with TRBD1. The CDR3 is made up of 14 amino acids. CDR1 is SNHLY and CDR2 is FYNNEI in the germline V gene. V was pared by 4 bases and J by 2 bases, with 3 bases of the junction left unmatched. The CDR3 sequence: CASSVDRGNTEAFF. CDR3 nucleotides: TGTGCCAGCAGTGTTGACAGGGGAAACACTGAAGCTTTCTTT.

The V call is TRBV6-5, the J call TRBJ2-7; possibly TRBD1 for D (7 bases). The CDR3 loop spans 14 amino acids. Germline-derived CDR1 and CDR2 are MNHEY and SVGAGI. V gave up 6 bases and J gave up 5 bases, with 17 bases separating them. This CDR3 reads CASRSTGRPNEQYV. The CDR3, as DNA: TGTGCCAGCAGATCGACAGGGAGGCCCAACGAGCAGTACGTC.

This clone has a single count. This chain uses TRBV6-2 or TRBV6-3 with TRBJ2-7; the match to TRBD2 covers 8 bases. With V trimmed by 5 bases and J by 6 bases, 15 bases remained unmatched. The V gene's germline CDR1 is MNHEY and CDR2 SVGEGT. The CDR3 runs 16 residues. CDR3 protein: CASSRWTSRETLEQYV. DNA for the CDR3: TGTGCCAGCAGTCGATGGACTAGCCGGGAAACACTCGAGCAGTACGTC.

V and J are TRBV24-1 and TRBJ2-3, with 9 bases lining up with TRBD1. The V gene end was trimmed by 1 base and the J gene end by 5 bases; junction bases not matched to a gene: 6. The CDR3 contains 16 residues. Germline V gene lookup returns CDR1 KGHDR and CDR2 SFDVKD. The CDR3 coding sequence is TGTGCCACCAGTGATTTATCGGACAGGGGTGGAGATACGCAGTATTTT. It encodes CATSDLSDRGGDTQYF.